This T cell receptor (beta chain) was identified during a study of shared clonotypes between healthy human individuals. TCRdb's copy holds only in-frame clones and misses some; the assay was immunoSEQ multiplex PCR. The profile shows about 1 million clones, roughly 80% of them singletons. Trimming cost V 0 bases and J 1 base, with 12 bases left between them. Germline V gene sequence: CDR1 GTSNPN, CDR2 SVGIG (reference sequence). The CDR3 extends over 15 amino acids. This clone was detected many times. This sequence joins TRBV30 and TRBJ1-2; a possible D gene is TRBD1 (5 bases). The clonotype originates from a man aged 18 to 30 in good health. Sequencing used memory CD4+ T cells sorted from blood. Documented subset: CD45RA-negative fraction. The DNA for the CDR3 is TGTGCCTGGAGTGTAATGGGGGGGTTTAACTATGGCTACACCTTC. Translated: CAWSVMGGFNYGYTF.